A few counts support the clone carrying this T cell receptor beta chain. Antigen: not known. Combining a sample-barcoded 5' primer with a J-beta primer mix, a second PCR ran for roughly 7 to 12 cycles. TCRdb reanalysed the 5' RACE reads using MiXCR and keeps one entry per CDR3 protein. In the table there are 1.8 million or so distinct CDR3 sequences, 30% to 40% of which are singletons. The data stem from a study of blood T cells in healthy people across ages. General observations from the study: Researchers deemed the diversity estimates from one million T cells underestimates.

This CDR3 is built from 14 residues. Deletions cut 5 bases from V and 2 bases from J, with 13 bases between. From germline, CDR1 is SGHTA and CDR2 FQGNSA. The rearrangement joins TRBV7-2 to TRBJ2-7; D unclear. Sequencing was performed on blood. The origin of this receptor is a human donor in good health. CDR3 in DNA: TGTGCCAGCAGCCCCTTTACGGTACCCTACGAGCAGTACTTC. It encodes CASSPFTVPYEQYF.